These T cell receptor beta chains were read from a single sample in a study of technical replicates of blood from several donors. TCRdb's table, derived via immunoSEQ multiplex PCR, lists solely in-frame clones and lacks some. The data hold about 100,000 clones, with under 97% observed a single time. The specimen was T cells isolated from PBMCs. These receptors were taken from a human donor in good health. CDR3s include the opening cysteine and the closing phenylalanine or tryptophan. Fields, in order: CDR3 DNA, CDR3 protein, J gene, clone size, V gene, D gene. A D gene is named only where the DNA matches it firmly. Some rows have no size entry. The others give once, few or many, or a class for an expanded clone.

TGTGCCAGCAGCGCCGGGACTACATACACCGGGGAGCTGTTTTTT	CASSAGTTYTGELFF	TRBJ2-2	NA	TRBV9	TRBD2
TGTGCCAGCAGCTTATTAATCCACGAGCAGTACTTC	CASSLLIHEQYF	TRBJ2-7	NA	TRBV7-9	NA
TGTGCCAGCAGTGTAGCAGACATGAACACTGAAGCTTTCTTT	CASSVADMNTEAFF	TRBJ1-1	NA	TRBV6-1	NA
TGTGCCAGCACAGCGACTAGCGGTCTCAATGAGCAGTTCTTC	CASTATSGLNEQFF	TRBJ2-1	NA	TRBV27	TRBD2
TGCAGCGTTGAGACTTCCTCTAGCACAGATACGCAGTATTTT	CSVETSSSTDTQYF	TRBJ2-3	NA	TRBV29-1	NA
TGTGCCAGCAGTTACTCTCTCGCTAACCGCAATGAGCAGTTCTTC	CASSYSLANRNEQFF	TRBJ2-1	NA	TRBV6-5	NA
TGCAGCGTTGCAAGGGGCCTCCAAGAGACCCAGTACTTC	CSVARGLQETQYF	TRBJ2-5	NA	TRBV29-1	NA
TGCGCCAGCAGCTTGGTTGGGGGAGGACAAACTGAAGCTTTCTTT	CASSLVGGGQTEAFF	TRBJ1-1	NA	TRBV5-1	NA
TGCGCCAGCAGCCTCCACGGGACAGGGGCTGAAAAACTGTTTTTT	CASSLHGTGAEKLFF	TRBJ1-4	NA	TRBV4-1	TRBD1
TGCGCCAGCAGCCCCTCGGCGACTAGCGAGAGCTCCTACAATGAGCAGTTCTTC	CASSPSATSESSYNEQFF	TRBJ2-1	NA	TRBV5-1	TRBD2
TGCGCCAGCAGCTTTGAGGGGAGGGGATGGTCACCCCTCCACTTT	CASSFEGRGWSPLHF	TRBJ1-6	NA	TRBV5-1	NA
TGTGCCTCCACGGAGGCTCCTGGAAACACCATATATTTT	CASTEAPGNTIYF	TRBJ1-3	once	TRBV9	NA
TGTGCCAGCAGTTTAAGGTTTGAGACAGGGGAAAACGAGCAGTACTTC	CASSLRFETGENEQYF	TRBJ2-7	NA	TRBV28	TRBD1
TGTGCCAGCAGTTACGGGAGTCCGAGCTACGAGCAGTACTTC	CASSYGSPSYEQYF	TRBJ2-7	NA	TRBV2	NA
TGTGCCAGTAGTCCCCTAGCGGGGGGGTCCACAGATACGCAGTATTTT	CASSPLAGGSTDTQYF	TRBJ2-3	NA	TRBV19	TRBD2
TGTGCCAGCAGCTCCTCCAGGGTAAGAGAAGCTTTCTTT	CASSSSRVREAFF	TRBJ1-1	NA	TRBV7-2	NA
TGTGCCAGCAGCAACTTGACAGGGCACTATGGCTACACCTTC	CASSNLTGHYGYTF	TRBJ1-2	NA	TRBV7-9	TRBD1
TGCGCCAGCAGGGCCGGACTCCTCTACGAGCAGTACTTC	CASRAGLLYEQYF	TRBJ2-7	NA	TRBV10-2	NA
TGTGCCAGCAGTCTTCGAGGAGAGATCTGGAATGGCTACACCTTC	CASSLRGEIWNGYTF	TRBJ1-2	NA	TRBV6-1	NA
TGTGCCAGCAGTGGAACCAGGGGGCGGATGAAGGGCTACACCTTC	CASSGTRGRMKGYTF	TRBJ1-2	NA	TRBV27	TRBD1
TGTGCCAGCAGCCCAGCGGGGACGGAGAACACTGAAGCTTTCTTT	CASSPAGTENTEAFF	TRBJ1-1	once	TRBV11-2	NA
TGCGCCAGCAGCCTGGGGGGGGGAGGGCTCCTCTACAATGAGCAGTTCTTC	CASSLGGGGLLYNEQFF	TRBJ2-1	once	TRBV5-1	TRBD2
TGTGCCAGCAGCTCTCTAGCGGGAGGTCCGTCAGGCACAGATACGCAGTATTTT	CASSSLAGGPSGTDTQYF	TRBJ2-3	few	TRBV5-4	TRBD2
TGTGCCAGCAGCTTGACGGGGAACACCGGGGAGCTGTTTTTT	CASSLTGNTGELFF	TRBJ2-2	NA	TRBV7-3	NA
TGTGCTAGTGGTTGGCCCGGGGAGGAGCAGTTCTTC	CASGWPGEEQFF	TRBJ2-1	NA	TRBV12-5	NA
TGCAGTGCTAGAGCCAGCTACGAGCAGTACTTC	CSARASYEQYF	TRBJ2-7	once	TRBV20-1	NA
TGTGCCAGCAGCGTACGAGGCGGGGGGGCCCCCGGCGAGACCCAGTACTTC	CASSVRGGGAPGETQYF	TRBJ2-5	NA	TRBV9	TRBD2
TGTGCCAGCAGCCTGGACAGTACTGAAGCTTTCTTT	CASSLDSTEAFF	TRBJ1-1	once	TRBV5-4	NA
TGCGCCAGCAGCCGGCAGACAGAACAAGAGACCCAGTACTTC	CASSRQTEQETQYF	TRBJ2-5	once	TRBV4-1	NA
TGTGCCAGCAGCCCCGGAGGCGGGAGGGCCTACAATGAGCAGTTCTTC	CASSPGGGRAYNEQFF	TRBJ2-1	once	TRBV5-4	TRBD2
TGTGCCAGCAGTTACTCCAGGGGGTCCCAAGAGACCCAGTACTTC	CASSYSRGSQETQYF	TRBJ2-5	NA	TRBV6-5	TRBD1
TGTGCCAGCAGCTCGGGGACTGAAGCTTTCTTT	CASSSGTEAFF	TRBJ1-1	NA	TRBV9	NA
TGTGCCAGCAGCTTCGGGGGGAGCTCCTACAATGAGCAGTTCTTC	CASSFGGSSYNEQFF	TRBJ2-1	NA	TRBV7-3	TRBD2
TGTGCCAGCAGCGGCTCCCTTAGCGGCGAGCAGTACTTC	CASSGSLSGEQYF	TRBJ2-7	once	TRBV9	NA
TGTGCCAGTCAGAGGTGGTCGAGCACTGAAGCTTTCTTT	CASQRWSSTEAFF	TRBJ1-1	NA	TRBV25-1	NA
TGCAGTGTTGAAATCGGGGAGCAGTACTTC	CSVEIGEQYF	TRBJ2-7	NA	TRBV20-1	NA
TGTGCCAGCAGCGGACAGGGAGGGAGCAATCAGCCCCAGCATTTT	CASSGQGGSNQPQHF	TRBJ1-5	NA	TRBV6-1	TRBD1
TGTGCCAGCACGGATTTGACTGTTTACAATGAGCAGTTCTTC	CASTDLTVYNEQFF	TRBJ2-1	NA	TRBV11-3	NA
TGTGCCAGCAGCCCGAGGGGGCTCTCCTACAATGAGCAGTTCTTC	CASSPRGLSYNEQFF	TRBJ2-1	NA	TRBV28	TRBD1
TGTGCCAGCAGAGAGGACAGCTACAATGAGCAGTTCTTC	CASREDSYNEQFF	TRBJ2-1	NA	TRBV2	NA
TGTGCCTGGAGTTCACAGGGGTTAGGTATATACGAGCAGTACTTC	CAWSSQGLGIYEQYF	TRBJ2-7	NA	TRBV30	TRBD1
TGTGCCAGCAGGGGCATTCAGAACCAGTACTTC	CASRGIQNQYF	TRBJ2-5	NA	TRBV2	NA
TGCGCCAGCAGCTTCAGGGTCGGAACTGAAGCTTTCTTT	CASSFRVGTEAFF	TRBJ1-1	once	TRBV5-1	NA
TGTGCCAGCAGCCGAGGACAGGGTAGATTGCCGCCCCAGCATTTT	CASSRGQGRLPPQHF	TRBJ1-5	NA	TRBV28	TRBD1
TGTGCCAGCAGTGAAGCGGGAGGAGGGGCCTATGGCTACACCTTC	CASSEAGGGAYGYTF	TRBJ1-2	NA	TRBV6-1	NA
TGTGCCAGCAGTTACCTTACTTCCCAAGAGACCCAGTACTTC	CASSYLTSQETQYF	TRBJ2-5	NA	TRBV6-5	NA